This T cell receptor (beta chain) stems from a study of regulatory T cells in long-lasting Graves disease (dated by TCRdb to the early 2020s). With regard to the full study: In the newly diagnosed Graves' disease group, patients had been taking antithyroid drugs for less than 3 months. The study was conducted in China and was registered as a clinical trial. Peripheral blood TCR sequencing and RNA sequencing compared persistent Graves' disease patients with newly diagnosed Graves' disease patients. A total of some 33 samples were covered by TCR sequencing, comprising some 13 persistent and approximately 20 newly diagnosed Graves' disease patients.

V ends up 3 bases short and J 5 bases short, with an unmatched junction base count of 12. Via the germline V gene (reference sequence), CDR1 is LGHDT and CDR2 YNNKEL. The CDR3 contains 16 residues, cysteine and phenylalanine counted. The CDR3 DNA has 48 bases and is translated from base 1. The meaning of the sample's time point label: newly diagnosed GD, antithyroid drugs for less than 3 months. RNA was extracted from PBMCs in TRIzol for both TCR sequencing and RNA sequencing. Graves' disease was diagnosed according to American Thyroid Association guidelines. Recruitment of patients was carried out at an endocrinology department in Xi'an, China. Each patient gave 7 to 9.5 milliliters of peripheral blood, collected in an EDTA anticoagulant tube. PBMCs were isolated by Ficoll Paque Plus density gradient separation without further T cell sorting. RNA quality was checked with an Agilent 2100 Bioanalyzer and agarose gel, and concentration with a NanoDrop 2000.

What the research found in general, with its limitations: More public clonotypes were shared among persistent patients (fewer than 3,000) than among newly diagnosed patients (966). Peripheral blood alone was examined, since thyroid tissue, which constituted the primary lesion, could not be accessed. As a limitation, the authors acknowledged that the small sample size may reduce accuracy. Sequencing and analysis were restricted to the TCR beta chain. Lower TCR Shannon entropy and fewer highly expanded clones were observed in persistent Graves' disease patients than in newly diagnosed patients, which suggested clonal expansion. Preferential use of TRBV28, TRBJ1-2 and TRBJ2-5 was observed in persistent disease, whereas TRBV20-1 and TRBJ2-1 were favored in newly diagnosed disease.

The sample holds many counts of this clonotype. This receptor's antigen is unknown. Nothing much larger sits one base from this clone, and base qualities are not available. The protocol used for the library was multiplex PCR. Sequenced on an Illumina HiSeq 4000. TCR beta libraries were built with iRepertoire HTBI primers and Arm-PCR amplification of CDR3 regions. Gel purification was performed on PCR products prior to sequencing. The authors' pipeline ran thus. Gene usage analysis of CDR3 amino acid clonotypes relied on the approximately 60 TRBV and fewer than 15 TRBJ segments identified across samples. COPE and FqMerger were used to merge the filtered high-quality paired reads into contigs. BLAST was used to align contigs to IMGT TRBV, TRBD and TRBJ reference genes, and CDR3 was defined according to IMGT. Any clonotype with a frequency above 0.1% was classified as a highly expanded clone. Repertoire diversity was measured by Shannon entropy, and V-J evenness by the Gini coefficient. Clonotypes shared by more than one individual were considered public. The public reads were run again by TCRdb, first through fastp at Q25 and then through MiXCR, and only productive beta chains were kept. Identical CDR3 proteins give one entry, which carries the most common genes and DNA. TCRdb's processing, not the study's, gives the V and J calls here. For this sample there are a few hundred thousand distinct CDR3 sequences; approximately 10% appear just once. About 20% of the sample is in the top ten clones.

This same sample was also part of a study on T cells in Graves' hyperthyroidism and ophthalmopathy. The second publication reports: Stable Graves' hyperthyroidism was defined as the absence of progression to ophthalmopathy over 18 months of follow-up. Hyperthyroidism patients were newly diagnosed, had a disease duration of under 2 months, and were aged 18 to 65 years. Exclusion was applied to patients with uncontrolled infections, other autoimmune diseases, pregnancy or lactation. Diagnoses were based on clinical symptoms, serum thyroxine and TRAb, thyroid ultrasound and orbital computed tomography. A first-round RT-PCR of the TCR CDR3 used the HTBI primer set with the Qiagen OneStep RT-PCR kit. Blood samples also contained most of the expanded thyroid clonotypes (frequency above 0.001), which suggests that blood repertoires may reflect thyroid immune responses. A model built on a 13 V-J signature distinguished ophthalmopathy from stable hyperthyroidism, reaching roughly 88% sensitivity and around 81% specificity in cross-validation and 80%/75% in testing. In validation, the model predicted progression to ophthalmopathy a median of approximately 6.3 months before onset, with about 67% sensitivity and just under 75% specificity. A discovery cohort of roughly 96 patients, approximately 45 with Graves' ophthalmopathy and approximately 60 with stable Graves' hyperthyroidism, was used to find distinguishing TCR V-J signatures. Prospective prediction of ophthalmopathy was tested in an independent validation cohort of approximately 19 hyperthyroidism patients and roughly 16 patients who later progressed to ophthalmopathy. The 100 discovery patients were randomly split 7:3 into training and test sets. In about 6 Graves' hyperthyroidism patients, the study also compared T-cell repertoires from thyroid tissue with T-cell repertoires from blood. After sampling, hyperthyroidism patients received methimazole starting at 30 mg daily, and ophthalmopathy patients received high-dose intravenous methylprednisolone. Libraries were constructed in a second round of multiplex PCR, after which size selection and purification were performed. Sequencing of the libraries was done on an Illumina HiSeq2000 using paired-end 100 bp reads. Raw data were processed with SOAPnuke, discarding reads with adapters, uncalled bases, mean Phred below 15, or no exact constant-primer or identifier match. COPE v1.2.5 was used to merge high-quality paired reads, and clonotypes were defined as unique nucleotide sequences. Clonotypes were aligned to IMGT TRBV, TRBD and TRBJ reference segments using MiTCR v1.1. The analysis was restricted to V-J combinations with a frequency above 0.0001, which together covered around 99% of the repertoires. A TCS score was defined as the ratio of F50 (clonal expansion) to E x V (chaos), with BLOSUM62-based TCRdist applied between CDR3 peptides within each V-J. Welch's t-statistics and random forest reduced 450 to 600 V-J features to 13, which were used in a naive Bayes classifier (R e1071). Sample size was not statistically predetermined, and blinding of investigators to group allocation was not performed. The paper reports TCR Vbeta CDR3 sequencing of approximately 130 peripheral blood samples: some 44 ophthalmopathy, roughly 80 hyperthyroidism and around 17 progressor patients.

The sample here was peripheral blood mononuclear cells (PBMCs), taken at new diagnosis, from a patient treated with antithyroid drugs. The V and J segments used are TRBV3-1 and TRBJ2-7, and 8 junction bases match TRBD1. The sequence was obtained from a woman in her late teens or twenties with Graves disease. Donor details come from another sample of the same person, matched by shared clones. CDR3 reads: CASSHPSDRVYDEQYF. The DNA reads as follows: TGTGCCAGCAGCCACCCTTCGGACAGGGTTTACGACGAGCAGTACTTC.